This note documents a single T cell receptor beta chain sequence. What it binds is not known. Measured with immunoSEQ multiplex PCR; TCRdb has only the in-frame clones, and not every one. The sample holds 200,000 to 250,000 clones, 90% to 95% seen once. The germline V gene has CDR1 SGHRS and CDR2 YFSETQ. V lost 0 bases, J lost 8 bases, and 17 bases lay in between. This CDR3 is 15 amino acids long. This entry belongs to a study of T cell responses to AZD1222 COVID-19 vaccine. Study-wide findings and caveats: In a largely white British group with more females than males, clonal diversity was possibly underestimated. Sampling that yielded the repertoires occurred only after the peak T cell response. Close to half of spike-specific TCRs reportedly recognize unmutated variant regions.

This specimen consisted of peripheral blood, obtained on day 0 of MenACWY control vaccination. This chain connects TRBV5-1 to TRBJ1-1; tentatively, D is TRBD1 (6 bases). This TCR was sampled from an adult in good health. CDR3 region: CASSLAIRTEGEAFF. CDR3 DNA sequence: TGCGCCAGCAGCTTGGCTATTCGGACAGAGGGCGAAGCTTTCTTT.